This TCR beta chain was documented in a study of radiotherapy plus CTLA-4 blockade in lung cancer. Chemo-refractory metastatic non-small-cell lung cancer patients received focal radiation with ipilimumab CTLA-4 blockade. Germline CDR1 is MGHRA and CDR2 is YSYEKL. V lost 0 bases and J 4 bases, leaving 9 bases between the germline ends. CDR3 length: 14 amino acids. Only in-frame clones appear in the TCRdb table, and some are missing; sequencing was by immunoSEQ multiplex PCR. The sample yields around 100,000 clones, 81% seen once. The TCR was taken from a human donor with non-small cell lung cancer that progressed on radiotherapy plus ipilimumab. Some clones in this sample may be carry-over from other donors' samples. This chain uses TRBV4-1 with TRBJ1-2; D remains unclear. The sample in question was peripheral blood, obtained from a patient treated with radiotherapy plus ipilimumab. Here the CDR3 reads CASSQDGGFYGYTF. Written as DNA, the CDR3 is TGCGCCAGCAGCCAAGATGGAGGGTTCTATGGCTACACCTTC.